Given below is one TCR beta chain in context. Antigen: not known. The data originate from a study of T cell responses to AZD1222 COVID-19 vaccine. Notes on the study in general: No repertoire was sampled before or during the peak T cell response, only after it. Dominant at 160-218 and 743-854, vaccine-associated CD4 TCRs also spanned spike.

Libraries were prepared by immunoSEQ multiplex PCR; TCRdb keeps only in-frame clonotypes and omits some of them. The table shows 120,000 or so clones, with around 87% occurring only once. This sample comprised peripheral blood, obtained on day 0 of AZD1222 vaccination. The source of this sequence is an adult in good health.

The DNA for the CDR3 is TGTGCCAGCAGTGAATCCGGGCCTGGGACTGAAGCTTTCTTT. It codes for CASSESGPGTEAFF. The V and J genes are TRBV2 and TRBJ1-1; no clear D gene. There are 14 residues in the CDR3. CDR1 and CDR2 (germline): SNHLY, FYNNEI. V shed 2 bases and J shed 5 bases, with 12 bases lying between them. The whole variable domain, remainder taken from reference TRBV2 and TRBJ1-1, is EPEVTQTPSHQVTQMGQEVILRCVPISNHLYFYWYRQILGQKVEFLVSFYNNEISEKSEIFDDQFSVERPDGSNFTLKIRSTKLEDSAMYFCASSESGPGTEAFFGQGTRLTVV.